One and the same sample provided the 14 T cell receptor beta chains below, sequenced in a study of blood T cell repertoires in COVID-19. Libraries were prepared by immunoSEQ multiplex PCR; TCRdb keeps only in-frame clonotypes and omits some of them. In the table there are about 200,000 clones, roughly four fifths of which are singletons. Material for sequencing was peripheral blood. These receptors were obtained from a woman between 40 and 50 years old with active or convalescent COVID-19.

This sequence joins TRBV21-1 and TRBJ2-2; the table assigns TRBD2, which was not confirmed against the DNA. TRBV21-1 is deemed a pseudogene. The CDR3 is 20 residues long. The CDR3 protein is CASGDVGGSTPISNTGELFF. DNA of the CDR3: TGTGCCAGCGGCGACGTAGGAGGCAGCACCCCAATTTCGAACACCGGGGAGCTGTTTTTT.

V gene TRBV19 combines with J gene TRBJ2-5; D is perhaps TRBD1 (5 bases). V gave up 0 bases and J gave up 6 bases, with 14 bases separating them. This CDR3 comprises 15 residues. Per germline, CDR1 LNHDA and CDR2 SQIVND (reference sequence). CDR3 protein: CASSIDLQGWKTQYF. CDR3 nucleotide sequence: TGTGCCAGTAGTATAGATCTCCAGGGATGGAAGACCCAGTACTTC.

The chain couples TRBV20-1 to TRBJ2-2; D is unclear. The germline V and J ends were trimmed by 6 bases and 6 bases, with 8 bases remaining between them. CDR1 DFQATT and CDR2 SNEGSKA come from the germline V gene (reference sequence). This CDR3 is 11 amino acids long. The CDR3, as DNA: TGCAGTGCCCCTCGCGCCGGGGAGCTGTTTTTT. This encodes CSAPRAGELFF.

This chain links TRBV5-6 with TRBJ2-3; TRBD1 aligns across 7 bases. In germline, CDR1 is SGHDT, CDR2 YYEEEE. This CDR3 comprises 16 residues. Trimming took 0 bases from V and 2 from J; bases not matched to a gene: 6. CDR3 sequence: CASSLVLGTATDTQYF. The CDR3 DNA sequence: TGTGCCAGCAGCTTGGTCTTAGGGACAGCCACAGATACGCAGTATTTT.

The chain links TRBV28 to TRBJ2-5, with no clear D. In germline, CDR1 is MDHEN, CDR2 SYDVKM. Trimming took 1 base from V and 2 from J, leaving 8 bases between them. The CDR3 is 14 amino acids. CDR3 coding DNA: TGTGCCAGCAGTTTATTCGAACAGCAAGAGACCCAGTACTTC. Residues: CASSLFEQQETQYF.

V gene TRBV5-5 combines with J gene TRBJ2-1; 7 nucleotides line up with TRBD1. With V trimmed by 1 base and J by 1 base, 2 bases remained unmatched. The CDR3 covers 15 residues. From germline, CDR1 is SGHKS and CDR2 YYEKEE (reference sequence). The CDR3 sequence: CASSLYRGSYNEQFF. The CDR3, as DNA: TGTGCCAGCAGCTTGTACAGGGGTTCCTACAATGAGCAGTTCTTC.

V usage is TRBV18 and J usage is TRBJ2-5, with TRBD1 as a possible D gene (5 bases). Trimming took 3 bases from V and 5 from J, leaving 7 bases between them. This CDR3 region has 12 residues. Germline V CDR1 and CDR2: KGHSH, LQKENI. CDR3 bases: TGTGCCAGCTCACCGGGGCCGGAGACCCAGTACTTC. As protein: CASSPGPETQYF.

The V gene is TRBV24-1, the J gene TRBJ2-1, with D perhaps TRBD2 (6 bases). V shed 4 bases and J shed 3 bases, with 15 bases lying between them. In germline, CDR1 is KGHDR, CDR2 SFDVKD. The CDR3 runs to 16 residues. The CDR3 DNA sequence: TGTGCCACCAGTGAAGGGTCGGGGGATCTCTACAATGAGCAGTTCTTC. Residues: CATSEGSGDLYNEQFF.

The chain links TRBV6-5 to TRBJ1-5; D not certain. The CDR3 totals 14 residues. Germline V gene lookup returns CDR1 MNHEY and CDR2 SVGAGI. V lost 6 bases and J 3 bases, leaving 12 bases between the germline ends. CDR3 protein: CASRTSGFNQPQHF. For the CDR3, the DNA is TGTGCCAGCAGAACCTCAGGTTTCAATCAGCCCCAGCATTTT.

This sequence joins TRBV7-9 and TRBJ1-2; 8 nucleotides line up with TRBD1. The CDR3 consists of 15 residues. The V gene end was trimmed by 4 bases and the J gene end by 4 bases; junction bases not matched to a gene: 8. The germline gives CDR1 SEHNR, CDR2 FQNEAQ (reference sequence). CDR3 DNA sequence: TGTGCCAGCAGCTACAACACAGGGGGGATCTATGGCTACACCTTC. This translates into CASSYNTGGIYGYTF.

This clone was found once. The chain couples TRBV7-2 to TRBJ1-4; TRBD1 matches at 9 bases. The V gene's germline CDR1 is SGHTA and CDR2 FQGNSA. The J segment lost 3 bases and the V segment lost 5 bases, leaving 1 base of the junction unmatched. This CDR3 contains 14 residues. Written as DNA, the CDR3 is TGTGCCAGCAGCAGACAGGGGGCTAATGAAAAACTGTTTTTT. Translation gives CASSRQGANEKLFF.

V is TRBV19 and J is TRBJ2-1; 8 nucleotides match TRBD2. The CDR3 is 15 residues long. Germline V lookup: CDR1 LNHDA, CDR2 SQIVND (reference sequence). J was trimmed by 3 bases and V by 7 bases; bases with no gene match: 8. CDR3: CASNRGGAFYNEQFF. The CDR3, as DNA: TGTGCCAGTAATCGGGGGGGGGCCTTCTACAATGAGCAGTTCTTC.

Points on this clone: Other DNA variants within this sample encode the same CDR3. CDR3 nucleotide sequence: TGTGCCAGCAGCGCCAGGGGGCAGGGGGCGGGTGGCTACACCTTC. It specifies CASSARGQGAGGYTF. The chain has TRBV7-2 and TRBJ1-2, with 8 bases lining up with TRBD1. Germline lookup yields CDR1 SGHTA and CDR2 FQGNSA. CDR3 size: 15 residues. Trimming at V came to 5 bases and at J to 7 bases, leaving 12 bases not matched to a gene.

The gene calls are TRBV18 and TRBJ1-1; weak D call: TRBD1 (6 bases). Per the germline V gene, CDR1 is KGHSH and CDR2 is LQKENI. Trimming took 5 bases from V and 3 from J, leaving 10 bases between them. The CDR3 has 13 residues. The CDR3 region has the DNA TGTGCCAGCTCAGAATCAGGGGACACTGAAGCTTTCTTT. Its translation is CASSESGDTEAFF.